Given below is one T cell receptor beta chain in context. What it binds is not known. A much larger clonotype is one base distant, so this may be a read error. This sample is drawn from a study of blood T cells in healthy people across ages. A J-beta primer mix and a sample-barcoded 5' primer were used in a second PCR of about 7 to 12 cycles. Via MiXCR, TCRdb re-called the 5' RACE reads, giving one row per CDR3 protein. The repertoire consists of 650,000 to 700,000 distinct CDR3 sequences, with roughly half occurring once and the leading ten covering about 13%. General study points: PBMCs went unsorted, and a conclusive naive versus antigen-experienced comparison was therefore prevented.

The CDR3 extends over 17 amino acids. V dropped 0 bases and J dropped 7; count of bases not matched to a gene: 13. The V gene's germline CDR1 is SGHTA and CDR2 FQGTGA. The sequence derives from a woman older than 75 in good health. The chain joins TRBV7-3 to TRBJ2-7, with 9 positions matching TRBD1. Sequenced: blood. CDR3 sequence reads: CASSLTPIGTGYNEQYF. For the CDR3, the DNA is TGTGCCAGCAGCTTAACCCCCATCGGGACAGGGTACAATGAGCAGTACTTC.